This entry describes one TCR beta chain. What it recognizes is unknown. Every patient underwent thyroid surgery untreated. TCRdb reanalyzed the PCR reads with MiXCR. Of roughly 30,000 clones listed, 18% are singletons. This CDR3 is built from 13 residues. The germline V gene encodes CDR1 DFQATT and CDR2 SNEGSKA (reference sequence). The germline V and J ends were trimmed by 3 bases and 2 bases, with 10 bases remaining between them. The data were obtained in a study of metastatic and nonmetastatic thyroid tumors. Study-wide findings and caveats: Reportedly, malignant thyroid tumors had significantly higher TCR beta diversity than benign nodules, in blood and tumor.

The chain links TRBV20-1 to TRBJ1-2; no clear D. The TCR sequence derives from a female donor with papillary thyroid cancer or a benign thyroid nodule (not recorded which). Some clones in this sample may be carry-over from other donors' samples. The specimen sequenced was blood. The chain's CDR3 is CSARTGGNYGYTF. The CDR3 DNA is TGCAGTGCTAGGACCGGAGGGAACTATGGCTACACCTTC.